This T cell receptor (beta chain) was recorded in a study of glioma-infiltrating T cells after dendritic cell vaccination. Study at large: Monocyte-derived dendritic cells, cultured about 7 days with IL-4 and GM-CSF, were pulsed with autologous tumor lysate. Dendritic cell vaccine was injected intradermally three times, biweekly.

Amplification used 60 V beta primers and 13 J beta primers. Some clones are missing from TCRdb's copy, which holds only in-frame ones; the method was immunoSEQ multiplex PCR. The sample holds about 73,000 clones; roughly 80% are singletons and the top ten take 2.1%. V lost 8 bases and J lost 5; bases outside the gene matches: 12. CDR3 size: 16 residues. Germline V lookup: CDR1 LNHDA, CDR2 SQIVND (reference sequence). This TCR was sampled from a human donor with glioblastoma. This sequence joins TRBV19 and TRBJ1-6; 7 bases agree with TRBD1. The sample consisted of blood, taken before dendritic cell vaccination. In DNA, the CDR3 is TGTGCCAGTCACCAAACAGGGGCTCAGAATAATTCACCCCTCCACTTT. Protein sequence: CASHQTGAQNNSPLHF.